Listed below are T cell receptor beta chains from one sample, sequenced in a study of shared clonotypes between healthy human individuals. Method: immunoSEQ multiplex PCR; TCRdb's copy keeps in-frame clones and lacks some. The table includes roughly 2,000,000 clones, around 93% detected once. Specimen: naive CD8+ T cells from PBMCs. The receptors derive from a young man in good health. Some clones in this sample may be carry-over from other donors' samples. Both conserved end residues are part of each CDR3. A D gene is named only where the DNA matches it firmly. A row's size may be missing; if present it is once, few, many or a size class.

clone_size d_call cdr3_length j_call v_call cdr3_aa cdr3_nt
. . 14 TRBJ1-2 TRBV7-9 CASSFGQWEDGYTF TGTGCCAGCAGCTTTGGACAGTGGGAAGATGGCTACACCTTC
. . 16 TRBJ2-5 TRBV7-6 CASSIPSDGGIETQYF TGTGCCAGCAGCATCCCTTCAGATGGGGGGATAGAGACCCAGTACTTC
. . 12 TRBJ1-1 TRBV5-1 CASSLSVQEAFF TGCGCCAGCAGCTTGTCGGTCCAGGAAGCTTTCTTT
once TRBD2 14 TRBJ2-1 TRBV6-5 CASTPSGIYNEQFF TGTGCCAGCACTCCCAGCGGGATCTACAATGAGCAGTTCTTC
. TRBD2 13 TRBJ2-7 TRBV9 CASSPRPGLEQYF TGTGCCAGCAGCCCCCGTCCGGGACTAGAGCAGTACTTC
. TRBD2 15 TRBJ2-3 TRBV7-9 CASSPSGRARDTQYF TGTGCCAGCAGCCCTAGCGGGAGGGCTAGAGATACGCAGTATTTT
. TRBD2 17 TRBJ2-2 TRBV4-3 CASSQPLSGSNTGELFF TGCGCCAGCAGCCAGCCTCTAAGCGGGAGTAACACCGGGGAGCTGTTTTTT
. . 14 TRBJ2-1 TRBV7-8 CASSYLGSYNEQFF TGTGCCAGCAGCTACCTAGGTTCCTACAATGAGCAGTTCTTC
. . 15 TRBJ2-2 TRBV7-9 CASSLTGRPAGELFF TGTGCCAGCAGCTTAACGGGACGGCCGGCCGGGGAGCTGTTTTTT
. . 15 TRBJ2-7 TRBV10-3 CAISEPRQASYEQYF TGTGCCATCAGTGAGCCCCGACAGGCCTCCTACGAGCAGTACTTC
once . 13 TRBJ2-3 TRBV29-1 CSVADNTADTQYF TGCAGCGTTGCCGACAACACCGCTGATACGCAGTATTTT
once TRBD1 14 TRBJ1-1 TRBV11-2 CASSFRDREHEAFF TGTGCCAGCAGCTTTCGGGACAGGGAACATGAAGCTTTCTTT
. . 13 TRBJ1-1 TRBV21-1 CASKTGLYTEAFF TGTGCCAGCAAAACAGGGCTGTACACTGAAGCTTTCTTT
. TRBD2 16 TRBJ2-3 TRBV6-1 CASSVPGLAGTDTQYF TGTGCCAGCAGTGTTCCGGGACTAGCGGGCACAGATACGCAGTATTTT
few . 14 TRBJ2-1 TRBV5-6 CASSWGGGSNEQFF TGTGCCAGCAGCTGGGGAGGAGGGAGCAATGAGCAGTTCTTC
once . 13 TRBJ1-5 TRBV27 CASSQQGLRPQHF TGTGCCAGCAGTCAACAGGGTCTCAGGCCCCAGCATTTT
. TRBD1 16 TRBJ2-7 TRBV28 CASSPQTRTGPHEQYF TGTGCCAGCAGTCCCCAGACGCGGACAGGACCCCACGAGCAGTACTTC
. . 15 TRBJ1-5 TRBV6-1 CASRPRVGGNQPQHF TGTGCCAGCAGACCCAGGGTAGGGGGGAATCAGCCCCAGCATTTT
. . 14 TRBJ2-7 TRBV19 CASSRFGQPHEQYF TGTGCCAGTAGTAGATTCGGACAGCCCCACGAGCAGTACTTC
. . 16 TRBJ2-2 TRBV7-9 CASSPPVGVGTGELFF TGTGCCAGCAGCCCCCCGGTGGGCGTTGGCACCGGGGAGCTGTTTTTT
. . 15 TRBJ2-1 TRBV7-2 CASSETTGAYNEQFF TGTGCCAGCAGCGAGACGACGGGAGCCTACAATGAGCAGTTCTTC
. . 14 TRBJ2-7 TRBV9 CASSVRGGSYEQYF TGTGCCAGCAGCGTGAGGGGGGGCAGCTACGAGCAGTACTTC
. TRBD2 16 TRBJ2-2 TRBV7-9 CASSLAGGSPTGELFF TGTGCCAGCAGCTTAGCTGGCGGGAGTCCCACCGGGGAGCTGTTTTTT
. TRBD2 18 TRBJ2-5 TRBV9 CASSVFRTSGATEETQYF TGTGCCAGCAGCGTCTTTAGGACTAGCGGAGCAACGGAAGAGACCCAGTACTTC
. . 14 TRBJ2-2 TRBV5-8 CASSLNMESGELFF TGTGCCAGCAGCTTGAACATGGAGAGCGGGGAGCTGTTTTTT
. . 14 TRBJ1-2 TRBV2 CASRTKDSVYGYTF TGTGCCAGCAGGACTAAGGACAGCGTTTATGGCTACACCTTC
. TRBD1 14 TRBJ2-2 TRBV6-4 CASSPDRGAGELFF TGTGCCAGCAGTCCGGACAGGGGGGCCGGGGAGCTGTTTTTT
. TRBD2 14 TRBJ2-1 TRBV11-2 CASSGGTSGNEQFF TGTGCCAGCAGCGGCGGGACTAGCGGCAATGAGCAGTTCTTC
. . 15 TRBJ2-6 TRBV4-3 CASSQSSYGANVLTF TGCGCCAGCAGCCAATCGAGTTATGGGGCCAACGTCCTGACTTTC
. . 13 TRBJ2-7 TRBV9 CASSVLKGSEQYF TGTGCCAGCAGCGTATTGAAGGGGAGCGAGCAGTACTTC
. TRBD1 16 TRBJ1-2 TRBV4-1 CASSQILGQANYGYTF TGCGCCAGCAGCCAAATCCTAGGACAGGCTAACTATGGCTACACCTTC
. . 11 TRBJ2-1 TRBV20-1 CSARETPEQFF TGCAGTGCTAGGGAGACGCCTGAGCAGTTCTTC
. TRBD1 15 TRBJ2-4 TRBV28 CASSDLRDRENIQYF TGTGCCAGCAGTGACCTCCGGGACAGGGAAAACATTCAGTACTTC
. . 12 TRBJ2-7 TRBV9 CASSVGRDEQYF TGTGCCAGCAGCGTAGGCAGGGACGAGCAGTACTTC
. . 15 TRBJ2-1 TRBV29-1 CSVEDLRLDYNEQFF TGCAGCGTTGAAGATCTTAGGCTAGATTACAATGAGCAGTTCTTC
. TRBD1 14 TRBJ1-1 TRBV27 CASSLSDRATEAFF TGTGCCAGCAGTTTATCGGACAGGGCGACTGAAGCTTTCTTT
. TRBD1 15 TRBJ2-2 TRBV30 CAWTGGTDPTGELFF TGTGCCTGGACTGGTGGGACAGATCCAACCGGGGAGCTGTTTTTT
. . 12 TRBJ2-7 TRBV30 CAWGWTKTEQYF TGTGCCTGGGGTTGGACTAAGACCGAGCAGTACTTC
few . 16 TRBJ2-3 TRBV2 CASSQQGGGPTDTQYF TGTGCCAGCAGTCAACAGGGCGGGGGTCCCACAGATACGCAGTATTTT
. . 16 TRBJ1-2 TRBV6-6 CASSYSEDGGDYGYTF TGTGCCAGCAGTTACTCCGAAGACGGCGGGGACTATGGCTACACCTTC